The present T cell receptor beta chain was sequenced within a study of blood T cell repertoires in COVID-19. Study as a whole: Sites across the United States, Italy and Spain contributed samples from acute and convalescent COVID-19. PBMCs, B-cell-depleted T cells, or T cells provided the cDNA or gDNA that made up the material.

Germline CDR1 and CDR2: KGHSH and LQKENI. V shed 3 bases and J shed 6 bases, with 20 bases lying between them. CDR3 size: 17 residues. Study processing details: Reference gene primer amplification in the assay estimated nucleated cell counts. Assay used: immunoSEQ multiplex PCR; TCRdb lists only in-frame clones, some missing. That table supplies the V and J calls and clone size; D and trimming were determined from the DNA. Here the sample spans around 37,000 clones, 90% being singletons. The rearrangement links TRBV18 to TRBJ2-2; possibly TRBD2 for D (7 bases). Sequenced: peripheral blood. The receptor's source is a man aged 60 to 75 with active or convalescent COVID-19. The CDR3: CASSPSPNGGQAGELFF. The DNA of the CDR3 is TGTGCCAGCTCACCGTCCCCCAACGGGGGGCAGGCCGGGGAGCTGTTTTTT.